This T cell receptor beta chain was found in a study of T cell responses to AZD1222 COVID-19 vaccine. Overall study findings and caveats: White British donors predominated, females outnumbered males, and clonal diversity was possibly underestimated.

As for this clone: The antigen remains unidentified.

Trimming removed 3 bases from V and 4 bases from J; junction bases left unmatched: 10. CDR3 length: 17 amino acids. CDR1 and CDR2 from the germline V gene are KGHSH and LQKENI. The assay was immunoSEQ multiplex PCR, and TCRdb's table has in-frame clones only and misses some. The sample lists approximately 150,000 clones, 91% seen once, with about 4% in the top ten. The V gene is TRBV18, the J gene TRBJ1-3; 9 bases fit TRBD1. The sample was peripheral blood, taken 28 days after the second AZD1222 dose. This TCR derives from an adult who received the AZD1222 COVID-19 vaccine. The CDR3 nucleotides read TGTGCCAGCTCACCGACACGGACAGGGGAAGTCGGAAACACCATATATTTT. Protein sequence: CASSPTRTGEVGNTIYF.